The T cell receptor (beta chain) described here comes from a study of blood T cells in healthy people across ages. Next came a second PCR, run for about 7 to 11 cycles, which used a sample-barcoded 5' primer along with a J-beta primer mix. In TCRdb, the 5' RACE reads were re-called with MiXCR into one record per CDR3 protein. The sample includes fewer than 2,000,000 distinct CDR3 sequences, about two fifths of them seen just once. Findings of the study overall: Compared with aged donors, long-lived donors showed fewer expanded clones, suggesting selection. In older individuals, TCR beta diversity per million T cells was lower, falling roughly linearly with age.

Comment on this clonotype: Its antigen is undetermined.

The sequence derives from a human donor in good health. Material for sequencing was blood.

The CDR3 DNA follows: TGTGCCTGGAGTTTACTGGGAGTATCCTACGAGCAGTACTTC. Translation gives CAWSLLGVSYEQYF. The chain is built from TRBV30 and TRBJ2-7; perhaps TRBD2 as D (5 bases). V shed 2 bases and J shed 1 base, with 12 bases lying between them. CDR3 length equals 14 residues. Germline values: CDR1 GTSNPN, CDR2 SVGIG (reference sequence).